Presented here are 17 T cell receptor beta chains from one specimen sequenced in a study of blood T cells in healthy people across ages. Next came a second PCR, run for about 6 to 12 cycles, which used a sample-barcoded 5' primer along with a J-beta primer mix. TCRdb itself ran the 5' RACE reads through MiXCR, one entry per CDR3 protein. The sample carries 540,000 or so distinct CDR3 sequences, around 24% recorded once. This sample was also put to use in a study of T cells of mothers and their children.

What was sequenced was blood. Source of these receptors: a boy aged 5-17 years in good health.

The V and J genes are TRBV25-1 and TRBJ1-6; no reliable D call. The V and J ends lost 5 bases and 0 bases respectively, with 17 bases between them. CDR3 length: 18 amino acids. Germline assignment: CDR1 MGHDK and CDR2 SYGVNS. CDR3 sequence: CASSPGIFGSSYNSPLHF. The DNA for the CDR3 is TGTGCCAGCAGTCCCGGGATCTTTGGAAGCTCCTATAATTCACCCCTCCACTTT.

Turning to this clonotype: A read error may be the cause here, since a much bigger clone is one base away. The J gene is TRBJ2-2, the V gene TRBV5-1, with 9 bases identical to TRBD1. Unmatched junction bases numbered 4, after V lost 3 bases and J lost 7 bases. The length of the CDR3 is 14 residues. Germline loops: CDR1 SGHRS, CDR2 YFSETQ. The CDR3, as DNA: TGCGCCAGCAGCTCGGGACAGGGAAACGGGGAGCTGTTTTTT. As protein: CASSSGQGNGELFF.

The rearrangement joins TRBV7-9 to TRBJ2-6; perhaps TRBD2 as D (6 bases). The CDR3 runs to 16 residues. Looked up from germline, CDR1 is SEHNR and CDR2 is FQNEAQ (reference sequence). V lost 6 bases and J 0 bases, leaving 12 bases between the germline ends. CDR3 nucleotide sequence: TGTGCCAGCAGACCCGACGGGGGCTCTGGGGCCAACGTCCTGACTTTC. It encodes CASRPDGGSGANVLTF.

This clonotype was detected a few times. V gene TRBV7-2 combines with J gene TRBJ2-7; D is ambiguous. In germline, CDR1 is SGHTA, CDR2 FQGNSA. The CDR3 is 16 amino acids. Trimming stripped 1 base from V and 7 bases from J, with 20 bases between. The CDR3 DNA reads TGTGCCAGCAGCTTAGAGCCCGGGCAGCCTCGCCGAGAGCAGTACTTC. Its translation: CASSLEPGQPRREQYF. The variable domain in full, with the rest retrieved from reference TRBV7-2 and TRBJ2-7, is GAGVSQSPSNKVTEKGKDVELRCDPISGHTALYWYRQSLGQGLEFLIYFQGNSAPDKSGLPSDRFSAERTGGSVSTLTIQRTQQEDSAVYLCASSLEPGQPRREQYFGPGTRLTVT.

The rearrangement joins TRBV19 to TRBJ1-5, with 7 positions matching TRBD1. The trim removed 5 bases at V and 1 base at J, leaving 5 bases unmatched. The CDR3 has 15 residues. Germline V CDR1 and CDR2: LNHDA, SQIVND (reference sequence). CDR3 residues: CASSREGASNQPQHF. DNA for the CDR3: TGTGCCAGTAGTCGGGAGGGGGCGAGCAATCAGCCCCAGCATTTT.

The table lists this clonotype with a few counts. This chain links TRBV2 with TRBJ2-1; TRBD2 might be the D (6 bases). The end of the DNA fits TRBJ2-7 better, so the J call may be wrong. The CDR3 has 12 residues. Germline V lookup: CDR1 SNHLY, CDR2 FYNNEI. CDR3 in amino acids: CASNGRSYEQYF. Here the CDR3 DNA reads TGTGCCAGCAATGGGAGGTCCTACGAGCAGTACTTC.

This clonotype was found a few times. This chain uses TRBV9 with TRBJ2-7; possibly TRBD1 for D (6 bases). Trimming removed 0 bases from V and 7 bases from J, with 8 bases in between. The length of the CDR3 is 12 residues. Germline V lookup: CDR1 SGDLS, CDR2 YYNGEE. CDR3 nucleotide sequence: TGTGCCAGCAGCGTAGAAGGGGGAGAGCAGTACTTC. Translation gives CASSVEGGEQYF.

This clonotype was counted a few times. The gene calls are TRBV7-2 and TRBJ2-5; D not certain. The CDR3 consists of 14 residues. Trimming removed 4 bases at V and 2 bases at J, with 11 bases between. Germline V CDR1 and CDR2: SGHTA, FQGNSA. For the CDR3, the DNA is TGTGCCAGCAGCTCCAACGGGCCGCAAGAGACCCAGTACTTC. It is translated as CASSSNGPQETQYF.

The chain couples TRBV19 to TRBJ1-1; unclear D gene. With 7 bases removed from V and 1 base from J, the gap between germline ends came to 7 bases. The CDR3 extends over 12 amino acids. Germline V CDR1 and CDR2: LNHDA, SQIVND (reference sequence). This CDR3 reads CASNRQNTEAFF. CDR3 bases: TGTGCCAGTAACAGACAGAACACTGAAGCTTTCTTT.

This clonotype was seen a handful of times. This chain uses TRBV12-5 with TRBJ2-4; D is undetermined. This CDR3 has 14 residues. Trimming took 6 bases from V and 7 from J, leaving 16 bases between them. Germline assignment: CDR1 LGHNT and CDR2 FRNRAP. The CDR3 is CASGPPSLCNIQYF. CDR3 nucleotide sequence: TGTGCTAGTGGCCCTCCGTCCCTGTGCAACATTCAGTACTTC. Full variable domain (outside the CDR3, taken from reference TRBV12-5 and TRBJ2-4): DARVTQTPRHKVTEMGQEVTMRCQPILGHNTVFWYRQTMMQGLELLAYFRNRAPLDDSGMPKDRFSAEMPDATLATLKIQPSEPRDSAVYFCASGPPSLCNIQYFGAGTRLSVL.

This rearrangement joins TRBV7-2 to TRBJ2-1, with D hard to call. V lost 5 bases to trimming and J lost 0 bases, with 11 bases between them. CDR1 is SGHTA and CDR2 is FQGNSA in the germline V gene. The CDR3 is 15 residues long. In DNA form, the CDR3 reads TGTGCCAGCAGCGTAACCCGGAGCTCCTACAATGAGCAGTTCTTC. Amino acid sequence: CASSVTRSSYNEQFF.

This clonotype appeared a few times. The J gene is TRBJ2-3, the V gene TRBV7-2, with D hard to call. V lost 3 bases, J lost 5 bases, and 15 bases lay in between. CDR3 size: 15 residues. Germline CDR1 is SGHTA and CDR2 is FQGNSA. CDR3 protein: CASSFPSTPIDTQYF. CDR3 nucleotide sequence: TGTGCCAGCAGCTTCCCCTCCACACCCATAGATACGCAGTATTTT.

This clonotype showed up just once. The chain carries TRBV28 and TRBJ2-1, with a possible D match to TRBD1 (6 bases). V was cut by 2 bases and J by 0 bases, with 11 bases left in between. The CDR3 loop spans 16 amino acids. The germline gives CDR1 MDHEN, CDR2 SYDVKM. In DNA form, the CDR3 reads TGTGCCAGCAGTTTACTGGACAGCCGCTCCTACAATGAGCAGTTCTTC. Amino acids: CASSLLDSRSYNEQFF.

The CDR3 spells CSVGVGVGETQYF. CDR3 nucleotide sequence: TGCAGCGTTGGCGTTGGGGTTGGAGAGACCCAGTACTTC. The rearrangement uses TRBV29-1 and TRBJ2-5; no clear D gene. V lost 4 bases, J lost 4 bases, and 13 bases lay in between. Germline lookup yields CDR1 SQVTM and CDR2 ANQGSEA. This CDR3 contains 13 residues.

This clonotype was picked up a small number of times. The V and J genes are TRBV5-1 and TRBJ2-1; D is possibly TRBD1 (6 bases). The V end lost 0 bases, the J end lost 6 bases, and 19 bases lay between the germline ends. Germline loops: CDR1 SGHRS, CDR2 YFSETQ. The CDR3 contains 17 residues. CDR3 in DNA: TGCGCCAGCAGCTTGGAGACGACCGGACAGTCACCCAATGAGCAGTTCTTC. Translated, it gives CASSLETTGQSPNEQFF.

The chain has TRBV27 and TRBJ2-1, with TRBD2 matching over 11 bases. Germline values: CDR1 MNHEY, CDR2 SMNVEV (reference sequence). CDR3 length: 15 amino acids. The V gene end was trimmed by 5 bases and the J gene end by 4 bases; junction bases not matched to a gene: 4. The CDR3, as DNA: TGTGCCAGCAGTCCGACTAGCGGGGCTTACAATGAGCAGTTCTTC. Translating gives CASSPTSGAYNEQFF.

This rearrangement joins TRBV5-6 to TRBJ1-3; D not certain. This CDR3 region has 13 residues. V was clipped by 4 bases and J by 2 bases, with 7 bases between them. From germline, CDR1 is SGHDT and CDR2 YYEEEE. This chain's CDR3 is CASSGDTGNTIYF. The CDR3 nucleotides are TGTGCCAGCAGCGGCGATACTGGAAACACCATATATTTT.